Below, 21 T cell receptor beta chains from the same sample are listed, as sequenced in a study of cytomegalovirus exposure and HLA in healthy donors. This table comes from immunoSEQ multiplex PCR, and its TCRdb copy is limited to in-frame clones, with some not included. This sample yields 65,000 to 80,000 clones, of which roughly 94% are seen a single time; around 2.1% belongs to the top ten. The sequencing sample was made of PBMCs. The receptors here all came from a woman under 30 in good health and CMV-seronegative.

This chain joins TRBV27 and TRBJ2-7, with 8 bases identical to TRBD2. CDR3 length equals 16 residues. V shed 3 bases and J 3 bases; nucleotides not matched to a gene: 10. Looked up from germline, CDR1 is MNHEY and CDR2 is SMNVEV (reference sequence). CDR3 residues: CASSLAGGDVFYEQYF. The CDR3 DNA reads TGTGCCAGCAGTTTGGCGGGGGGAGACGTTTTCTACGAGCAGTACTTC.

The rearrangement joins TRBV4-1 to TRBJ1-1; D unresolved. The CDR3 runs to 15 residues. V gave up 1 base and J gave up 0 bases, with 9 bases separating them. Germline V lookup: CDR1 MGHRA, CDR2 YSYEKL. CDR3 loop: CASSQAVFMNTEAFF. CDR3 bases: TGCGCCAGCAGCCAAGCAGTCTTCATGAACACTGAAGCTTTCTTT.

The sample holds one count of this clone. The chain couples TRBV7-6 to TRBJ2-2, with D perhaps matching TRBD1 (6 bases). This CDR3 has 16 residues. V lost 4 bases to trimming and J lost 0 bases, with 12 bases between them. Germline V gene data show CDR1 as SGHVS and CDR2 as FNYEAQ. CDR3 bases: TGTGCCAGCAGCTCCTCTCGACAGGCGAACACCGGGGAGCTGTTTTTT. The encoded protein is CASSSSRQANTGELFF.

The chain recombines TRBV29-1 with TRBJ1-2; 11 bases are a match to TRBD1. Unmatched junction bases numbered 13, after V lost 6 bases and J lost 4 bases. Germline CDR1 SQVTM, CDR2 ANQGSEA. This CDR3 comprises 16 residues. The CDR3 is CSVHLPSGQGVYGYTF. The DNA of the CDR3 is TGCAGCGTGCACTTACCTTCGGGACAGGGGGTCTATGGCTACACCTTC.

V is TRBV19 and J is TRBJ1-3; D gene ambiguous. Germline assignment: CDR1 LNHDA and CDR2 SQIVND (reference sequence). V shed 3 bases and J shed 0 bases, with 9 bases lying between them. This CDR3 spans 15 amino acids. DNA of the CDR3: TGTGCCAGTAGTATTGAGCGGAACTCTGGAAACACCATATATTTT. This encodes CASSIERNSGNTIYF.

V and J are TRBV7-8 and TRBJ2-1, with 12 bases that match TRBD2. J gave up 3 bases and V 0 bases, and 3 bases lay outside the gene matches. Germline V lookup: CDR1 SGHVS, CDR2 FQNEAQ. The CDR3 length is 17 residues. CDR3 region: CASSLAPSGGGYNEQFF. CDR3 sequence (DNA): TGTGCCAGCAGCTTAGCTCCTAGCGGGGGGGGCTACAATGAGCAGTTCTTC. The entire variable domain, with the rest obtained from reference TRBV7-8 and TRBJ2-1, is as follows: GAGVSQSPRYKVAKRGQDVALRCDPISGHVSLFWYQQALGQGPEFLTYFQNEAQLDKSGLPSDRFFAERPEGSVSTLKIQRTQQEDSAVYLCASSLAPSGGGYNEQFFGPGTRLTVL.

The CDR3 here is CASSQVTRTSTDTQYF. Here the CDR3 DNA reads TGTGCCAGCAGCCAAGTGACACGAACTAGCACAGATACGCAGTATTTT. The J gene is TRBJ2-3, the V gene TRBV4-2; the D is unclear. V dropped 1 base and J dropped 0 bases, with 11 bases sitting between them. This CDR3 spans 16 amino acids. Per germline, CDR1 LGHNA and CDR2 YNFKEQ.

The CDR3: CATDTGTGFYEQYF. The CDR3 DNA sequence: TGTGCCACAGACACCGGGACAGGTTTCTACGAGCAGTACTTC. This rearrangement joins TRBV19 to TRBJ2-7; 8 bases are a match to TRBD1. Germline CDR1 is LNHDA and CDR2 is SQIVND (reference sequence). After removal of 10 bases from V and 3 bases from J, the junction contained 11 bases not matched to a gene. This CDR3 contains 14 residues. Full variable domain (rest looked up from reference TRBV19 and TRBJ2-7): DGGITQSPKYLFRKEGQNVTLSCEQNLNHDAMYWYRQDPGQGLRLIYYSQIVNDFQKGDIAEGYSVSREKKESFPLTVTSAQKNPTAFYLCATDTGTGFYEQYFGPGTRLTVT.

The chain has TRBV28 and TRBJ2-2; tentative D call: TRBD1 (6 bases). The CDR3 is 21 residues long. The V end was cut by 7 bases, the J end by 3 bases, with 33 bases between. CDR1 is MDHEN, CDR2 SYDVKM, per germline. DNA for the CDR3: TGTGCCAGCACCCTAGCCCCCGGGTATCTGACAGGTACCGACTACACCGGGGAGCTGTTTTTT. Its protein product is CASTLAPGYLTGTDYTGELFF.

The V gene is TRBV16, the J gene TRBJ1-5; unclear D gene. The V and J ends lost 4 bases and 1 base respectively, with 14 bases between them. Germline V gives CDR1 KGHSY, CDR2 FQNENV. The CDR3 consists of 16 residues. The chain's CDR3 is CASSLSVLKSNQPQHF. CDR3 in DNA: TGTGCCAGCAGCCTCTCAGTCCTGAAGAGCAATCAGCCCCAGCATTTT. The full variable domain, with the rest looked up from reference TRBV16 and TRBJ1-5, is GEEVAQTPKHLVRGEGQKAKLYCAPIKGHSYVFWYQQVLKNEFKFLISFQNENVFDETGMPKERFSAKCLPNSPCSLEIQATKLEDSAVYFCASSLSVLKSNQPQHFGDGTRLSIL.

The J gene is TRBJ2-1, the V gene TRBV6-6; TRBD2 agrees at 10 bases. This CDR3 has 15 residues. Germline values: CDR1 MNHNY, CDR2 SVGAGI (reference sequence). The trim removed 2 bases at V and 8 bases at J, leaving 6 bases unmatched. CDR3 nucleotides: TGTGCCAGCAGTTACGGGAGCGGGAGGGGAGATGAGCAGTTCTTC. Its translation: CASSYGSGRGDEQFF.

The genes are TRBV28 and TRBJ2-2; no clear D gene. The CDR3 spans 12 residues. Germline CDR1 MDHEN, CDR2 SYDVKM. V was trimmed by 2 bases and J by 6 bases, leaving 4 bases between them. CDR3 amino acids: CASSLTAGELFF. The CDR3 nucleotides are TGTGCCAGCAGTTTAACGGCCGGGGAGCTGTTTTTT.

The J gene is TRBJ1-1, the V gene TRBV27; D is undetermined. The V gene lost 6 bases and the J gene lost 0 bases, with 8 bases spanning the gap. The CDR3 runs to 13 residues. Germline V gives CDR1 MNHEY, CDR2 SMNVEV (reference sequence). CDR3 sequence: CASRQFLNTEAFF. The CDR3 DNA follows: TGTGCCAGCAGACAGTTCTTGAACACTGAAGCTTTCTTT.

This rearrangement joins TRBV18 to TRBJ2-7; 7 bases are a match to TRBD1. J gave up 3 bases and V 6 bases, and 11 bases lay outside the gene matches. CDR3 length: 15 amino acids. Germline loops: CDR1 KGHSH, CDR2 LQKENI. CDR3 loop: CASSTDDRDHYEQYF. For the CDR3, the DNA is TGTGCCAGCTCCACGGACGACAGGGATCACTACGAGCAGTACTTC.

The J gene is TRBJ1-2, the V gene TRBV19; 8 bases align to TRBD1. This CDR3 contains 12 residues. From germline, CDR1 is LNHDA and CDR2 SQIVND (reference sequence). V gave up 10 bases and J gave up 8 bases; unmatched junction bases: 9. The CDR3 DNA reads as TGTGCCACCTCGGACAGGGCTGAAGGCTACACCTTC. This translates into CATSDRAEGYTF.

This rearrangement joins TRBV7-3 to TRBJ1-1; TRBD1 matches at 7 bases. After removal of 2 bases from V and 3 bases from J, the junction contained 6 bases not matched to a gene. Germline V lookup: CDR1 SGHTA, CDR2 FQGTGA. The CDR3 consists of 15 residues. The CDR3 region is CASSLSIQGDTEAFF. The CDR3 DNA reads as TGTGCCAGCAGCTTATCGATTCAGGGGGACACTGAAGCTTTCTTT.

The rearrangement uses TRBV6-1 and TRBJ2-5; 7 bases line up with TRBD2. Per the germline V gene, CDR1 is MNHNS and CDR2 is SASEGT. V was pared by 4 bases and J by 5 bases, with 7 bases of the junction left unmatched. CDR3 length equals 14 residues. The CDR3 sequence: CASSAGGGWETQYF. CDR3 nucleotide sequence: TGTGCCAGCAGTGCGGGAGGAGGGTGGGAGACCCAGTACTTC.

This chain links TRBV5-4 with TRBJ2-4; D perhaps matches TRBD1 (6 bases). In germline, CDR1 is SGHNT, CDR2 YYREEE (reference sequence). V was shortened by 1 base and J by 5 bases, with 10 bases between the two germline ends. CDR3 length equals 14 residues. CDR3 sequence (DNA): TGTGCCAGCAGCTTGCAGGGGACCCAAAACATTCAGTACTTC. Encoded protein: CASSLQGTQNIQYF.

This chain's CDR3 is CASIGSGSGLAGGRYNEQFF. In nucleotides, the CDR3 is TGTGCCAGCATCGGGTCAGGCTCGGGACTAGCGGGAGGCCGCTACAATGAGCAGTTCTTC. The chain links TRBV28 to TRBJ2-1; 15 positions match TRBD2. Germline CDR1 and CDR2: MDHEN and SYDVKM. V dropped 7 bases and J dropped 3; count of bases not matched to a gene: 16. This CDR3 is 20 amino acids long.

The chain couples TRBV27 to TRBJ2-7, with D possibly matching TRBD1 (6 bases). V was cut by 5 bases and J by 3 bases, with 17 bases left in between. Looked up from germline, CDR1 is MNHEY and CDR2 is SMNVEV (reference sequence). This CDR3 has 15 residues. The CDR3: CASSRQERGGYEQYF. Here the CDR3 DNA reads TGTGCCAGCAGTAGACAGGAACGGGGCGGCTACGAGCAGTACTTC.

This chain joins TRBV27 and TRBJ1-5, with TRBD1 matching 8 bases. CDR1 MNHEY and CDR2 SMNVEV come from the germline V gene (reference sequence). This CDR3 is 17 amino acids long. The V and J ends lost 4 bases and 1 base, in that order; junction bases with no gene match: 9. The CDR3 region has the DNA TGTGCCAGCAGTTCATGGACAGGGATGATGAGCAATCAGCCCCAGCATTTT. Translated, it gives CASSSWTGMMSNQPQHF.